A selection of T cell receptor beta chains follows, all from one sample in a study of T cell responses to AZD1222 COVID-19 vaccine. Clones were read by immunoSEQ multiplex PCR, and TCRdb kept only the in-frame ones, dropping some. The table lists 85,000 to 130,000 clones, around 90% of them singletons. Sequencing used peripheral blood, obtained 28 days after the second AZD1222 dose. Receptor source: an adult who received the AZD1222 COVID-19 vaccine. The CDR3 runs from the conserved cysteine through the conserved F or W. The D gene is left open where the match is weak. A row's size may be missing; if present it is once, few, many or a size class.

abundance: -; v_gene: TRBV3-1/TRBV3-2; d_gene: -; j_gene: TRBJ2-2; CDR3aa: CASSQVGGGAGELFF; CDR3nt: TGTGCCAGCAGCCAAGTAGGGGGGGGCGCCGGGGAGCTGTTTTTT
abundance: -; v_gene: TRBV30; d_gene: -; j_gene: TRBJ2-1; CDR3aa: CAWRSRGVQSSYNEQFF; CDR3nt: TGTGCCTGGAGATCGAGGGGGGTACAAAGCTCCTACAATGAGCAGTTCTTC
abundance: once; v_gene: TRBV30; d_gene: -; j_gene: TRBJ2-7; CDR3aa: CAWRRQGTSYEQYF; CDR3nt: TGTGCCTGGAGAAGGCAGGGTACCTCCTACGAGCAGTACTTC
abundance: -; v_gene: TRBV4-3; d_gene: -; j_gene: TRBJ1-2; CDR3aa: CASSQGEVRFYGYTF; CDR3nt: TGCGCCAGCAGCCAAGGAGAGGTCCGCTTCTATGGCTACACCTTC
abundance: -; v_gene: TRBV3-1/TRBV3-2; d_gene: -; j_gene: TRBJ1-5; CDR3aa: CASSRLGDQPQHF; CDR3nt: TGTGCCAGCAGCCGCCTAGGAGATCAGCCCCAGCATTTT
abundance: -; v_gene: TRBV25-1; d_gene: -; j_gene: TRBJ1-2; CDR3aa: CASSERDGYTF; CDR3nt: TGTGCCAGCAGTGAAAGGGATGGCTACACCTTC
abundance: once; v_gene: TRBV15; d_gene: -; j_gene: TRBJ2-7; CDR3aa: CATSRDSVGIYEQYF; CDR3nt: TGTGCCACCAGCAGAGATTCCGTGGGGATCTACGAGCAGTACTTC
abundance: -; v_gene: TRBV2; d_gene: -; j_gene: TRBJ2-2; CDR3aa: CASNERGRLLFF; CDR3nt: TGTGCCAGCAATGAAAGGGGCAGGTTGCTGTTTTTT
abundance: -; v_gene: TRBV15; d_gene: -; j_gene: TRBJ1-2; CDR3aa: CATSRDSGVGGYTF; CDR3nt: TGTGCCACCAGCAGGGATTCAGGCGTAGGTGGCTACACCTTC
abundance: -; v_gene: TRBV6-1; d_gene: TRBD2; j_gene: TRBJ2-1; CDR3aa: CASSDGNSGKQFF; CDR3nt: TGTGCCAGCAGTGACGGGAATAGCGGGAAGCAGTTCTTC
abundance: -; v_gene: TRBV5-4; d_gene: -; j_gene: TRBJ1-1; CDR3aa: CASSLATQNTEAFF; CDR3nt: TGTGCCAGCAGCTTGGCCACGCAGAACACTGAAGCTTTCTTT
abundance: -; v_gene: TRBV9; d_gene: -; j_gene: TRBJ1-6; CDR3aa: CASTTPGGNSPLHF; CDR3nt: TGTGCCAGCACCACCCCCGGCGGAAATTCACCCCTCCACTTT
abundance: -; v_gene: TRBV19; d_gene: -; j_gene: TRBJ1-5; CDR3aa: CATLPGHSDQPQHF; CDR3nt: TGTGCCACCCTTCCGGGACATAGTGATCAGCCCCAGCATTTT
abundance: -; v_gene: TRBV9; d_gene: TRBD2; j_gene: TRBJ2-2; CDR3aa: CASSATSGGARLFF; CDR3nt: TGTGCCAGCAGCGCCACCTCCGGGGGGGCCAGGCTGTTTTTT
abundance: once; v_gene: TRBV24-1; d_gene: -; j_gene: TRBJ2-1; CDR3aa: CATSDLTPDGNEQFF; CDR3nt: TGTGCCACCAGTGATTTAACACCTGATGGCAATGAGCAGTTCTTC
abundance: -; v_gene: TRBV7-9; d_gene: -; j_gene: TRBJ1-4; CDR3aa: CASSLLRGAGNTNEKLFF; CDR3nt: TGTGCCAGCAGCTTATTAAGGGGAGCGGGCAACACTAATGAAAAACTGTTTTTT
abundance: -; v_gene: TRBV5-6; d_gene: -; j_gene: TRBJ2-7; CDR3aa: CASSPGMSYEQYF; CDR3nt: TGTGCCAGCAGCCCGGGAATGTCCTACGAGCAGTACTTC
abundance: -; v_gene: TRBV10-3; d_gene: -; j_gene: TRBJ2-7; CDR3aa: CAISDGPQGTTGQYF; CDR3nt: TGTGCCATCAGTGATGGTCCTCAGGGAACTACTGGGCAGTACTTC
abundance: -; v_gene: TRBV7-9; d_gene: -; j_gene: TRBJ2-7; CDR3aa: CASSLGPLGHEQYF; CDR3nt: TGTGCCAGCAGCTTAGGACCTCTGGGCCACGAGCAGTACTTC
abundance: -; v_gene: TRBV4-2; d_gene: -; j_gene: TRBJ2-1; CDR3aa: CASTDSRASTQNSQQFF; CDR3nt: TGTGCCAGCACGGATAGCAGAGCCTCCACCCAAAATTCCCAGCAGTTCTTC
abundance: -; v_gene: TRBV28; d_gene: -; j_gene: TRBJ2-5; CDR3aa: CASSLTGLGGETQYF; CDR3nt: TGTGCCAGCAGTTTGACGGGGTTGGGCGGGGAGACCCAGTACTTC
abundance: once; v_gene: TRBV5-1; d_gene: -; j_gene: TRBJ2-7; CDR3aa: CASKPDLGAERDEQYF; CDR3nt: TGCGCCAGCAAGCCCGACTTGGGCGCCGAGAGGGACGAGCAGTACTTC
abundance: -; v_gene: TRBV2; d_gene: -; j_gene: TRBJ1-5; CDR3aa: CASRDRAYSNQPQHF; CDR3nt: TGTGCCAGCAGGGACAGAGCTTATAGCAATCAGCCCCAGCATTTT
abundance: -; v_gene: TRBV2; d_gene: TRBD1; j_gene: TRBJ1-2; CDR3aa: CASSGGATGSHGYTF; CDR3nt: TGTGCCAGCAGTGGGGGGGCGACAGGGTCGCACGGCTACACCTTC
abundance: -; v_gene: TRBV28; d_gene: -; j_gene: TRBJ1-1; CDR3aa: CASKGGYTEAFF; CDR3nt: TGTGCCAGCAAAGGGGGATACACTGAAGCTTTCTTT
abundance: -; v_gene: TRBV5-4; d_gene: -; j_gene: TRBJ1-4; CDR3aa: CASPQWSEKLFF; CDR3nt: TGTGCCAGCCCACAATGGAGTGAAAAACTGTTTTTT
abundance: -; v_gene: TRBV2; d_gene: -; j_gene: TRBJ2-7; CDR3aa: CASSASQLDEQYF; CDR3nt: TGTGCCAGCAGTGCATCCCAACTAGACGAGCAGTACTTC
abundance: -; v_gene: TRBV5-1; d_gene: TRBD2; j_gene: TRBJ2-5; CDR3aa: CASSLEALAGGVKTQYF; CDR3nt: TGCGCCAGCAGCTTGGAGGCCCTAGCGGGGGGCGTAAAGACCCAGTACTTC
abundance: -; v_gene: TRBV5-6; d_gene: -; j_gene: TRBJ1-1; CDR3aa: CASSFSSGGDTEAFF; CDR3nt: TGTGCCAGCAGCTTCTCATCTGGCGGGGACACTGAAGCTTTCTTT
abundance: once; v_gene: TRBV4-2; d_gene: -; j_gene: TRBJ2-1; CDR3aa: CASSQGQGRNEQFF; CDR3nt: TGTGCCAGCAGCCAGGGCCAGGGGAGGAATGAGCAGTTCTTC